A selection of T cell receptor beta chains follows, all from one sample in a study of blood T cells in healthy people across ages. A single record per CDR3 protein comes from TCRdb applying MiXCR to the 5' RACE reads. The table lists roughly 800,000 distinct CDR3 sequences, 55% to 70% of them singletons, with approximately 21% in the top ten. Sequenced material: blood. The receptors come from a man aged 25 to 40 in good health. The CDR3 runs from the conserved cysteine through the conserved F or W. Fields, in order: clone size, J gene, V gene, CDR3 protein. Not every row has a clone size; where given, it reads once, few, many or a size class.

clone_size: -; j_call: TRBJ2-1; v_call: TRBV20-1; cdr3_aa: CSALPRSFNEQFF
clone_size: few; j_call: TRBJ1-2; v_call: TRBV7-2; cdr3_aa: CASSLDVSYYGYTF
clone_size: -; j_call: TRBJ1-6; v_call: TRBV27; cdr3_aa: CASRPRGQGGGSPLHF
clone_size: -; j_call: TRBJ1-6; v_call: TRBV4-1; cdr3_aa: CASSQGDFGSPLHF
clone_size: -; j_call: TRBJ2-1; v_call: TRBV12-3/TRBV12-4; cdr3_aa: CASSYIEYNEQFF
clone_size: -; j_call: TRBJ1-6; v_call: TRBV12-3/TRBV12-4; cdr3_aa: CASSLGTSYNSPLHF
clone_size: -; j_call: TRBJ2-1; v_call: TRBV7-9; cdr3_aa: CASSLVIEQFF
clone_size: few; j_call: TRBJ2-3; v_call: TRBV12-3/TRBV12-4; cdr3_aa: CASSSQFLYTDTQYF
clone_size: once; j_call: TRBJ2-2; v_call: TRBV10-1; cdr3_aa: CASGPGNGELFF
clone_size: once; j_call: TRBJ1-4; v_call: TRBV4-3; cdr3_aa: CASSQTLEGGLEKLFF
clone_size: -; j_call: TRBJ1-6; v_call: TRBV2; cdr3_aa: CASSRPGGSPPHF
clone_size: -; j_call: TRBJ1-2; v_call: TRBV20-1; cdr3_aa: CSAQQGLNYGYTF
clone_size: -; j_call: TRBJ1-6; v_call: TRBV28; cdr3_aa: CASNTPGKGGSPLHF
clone_size: -; j_call: TRBJ2-5; v_call: TRBV7-2; cdr3_aa: CASSRGGLTKGETQYF
clone_size: -; j_call: TRBJ1-2; v_call: TRBV12-3/TRBV12-4; cdr3_aa: CATSGFTYGYTF
clone_size: -; j_call: TRBJ2-1; v_call: TRBV7-3; cdr3_aa: CASSLDIQDEQFF
clone_size: -; j_call: TRBJ2-3; v_call: TRBV27; cdr3_aa: CASQDDWGGDTQYF
clone_size: few; j_call: TRBJ2-5; v_call: TRBV29-1; cdr3_aa: CSVRTSGRGGETQYF
clone_size: few; j_call: TRBJ2-1; v_call: TRBV29-1; cdr3_aa: CSVEEAGTNEQFF
clone_size: -; j_call: TRBJ2-6; v_call: TRBV12-3/TRBV12-4; cdr3_aa: CASSQGGEGANVLTF
clone_size: once; j_call: TRBJ1-5; v_call: TRBV20-1; cdr3_aa: CSVPGGGNQPQHF
clone_size: -; j_call: TRBJ1-5; v_call: TRBV12-3/TRBV12-4; cdr3_aa: CASSLIQGEMDQPQHF
clone_size: -; j_call: TRBJ1-6; v_call: TRBV4-3; cdr3_aa: CASSQVDSLMNSPLHF
clone_size: -; j_call: TRBJ2-1; v_call: TRBV6-5; cdr3_aa: CASSYVDEQFF
clone_size: few; j_call: TRBJ2-4; v_call: TRBV6-5; cdr3_aa: CASSYGFKNIQYF
clone_size: -; j_call: TRBJ2-7; v_call: TRBV20-1; cdr3_aa: CSARAFAASRAVEQYF
clone_size: few; j_call: TRBJ2-7; v_call: TRBV20-1; cdr3_aa: CSATQTSGGVFSYEQYF
clone_size: once; j_call: TRBJ2-5; v_call: TRBV20-1; cdr3_aa: CSASELAKETQYF
clone_size: -; j_call: TRBJ2-3; v_call: TRBV11-2; cdr3_aa: CARSLAAGAVDTQYF
clone_size: -; j_call: TRBJ2-1; v_call: TRBV20-1; cdr3_aa: CSAAAGGLYNEQFF
clone_size: -; j_call: TRBJ1-5; v_call: TRBV7-2; cdr3_aa: CASSLVAGSQPQHF
clone_size: -; j_call: TRBJ2-6; v_call: TRBV7-9; cdr3_aa: CASSAGTGLAGANVLTF
clone_size: -; j_call: TRBJ2-2; v_call: TRBV20-1; cdr3_aa: CSARGLAGDVGTGELFF
clone_size: -; j_call: TRBJ2-3; v_call: TRBV4-1; cdr3_aa: CASSQTNLADTQYF
clone_size: many; j_call: TRBJ2-7; v_call: TRBV7-2; cdr3_aa: CASSRSQGNYEQYF
clone_size: once; j_call: TRBJ1-5; v_call: TRBV20-1; cdr3_aa: CSAGDSKGPRSNQPQHF
clone_size: -; j_call: TRBJ2-1; v_call: TRBV6-1; cdr3_aa: CASRDSGSTPYNEQFF
clone_size: -; j_call: TRBJ1-2; v_call: TRBV12-3/TRBV12-4; cdr3_aa: CASTLLGKGYTF
clone_size: -; j_call: TRBJ2-2; v_call: TRBV2; cdr3_aa: CASSDGNTGELFF
clone_size: -; j_call: TRBJ1-2; v_call: TRBV7-2; cdr3_aa: CASSSGGLDRGRGYTF
clone_size: few; j_call: TRBJ2-5; v_call: TRBV11-2; cdr3_aa: CASTSLGGGWVQETQYF
clone_size: -; j_call: TRBJ2-3; v_call: TRBV7-8; cdr3_aa: CASSLWTENTDTQYF
clone_size: few; j_call: TRBJ2-1; v_call: TRBV7-9; cdr3_aa: CASSLAGGANEQFF
clone_size: -; j_call: TRBJ2-5; v_call: TRBV6-1; cdr3_aa: CASSEWGGATYQETQYF
clone_size: -; j_call: TRBJ2-1; v_call: TRBV18; cdr3_aa: CASSNQGGHNEQFF
clone_size: few; j_call: TRBJ2-3; v_call: TRBV9; cdr3_aa: CASSVFSGGTDTQYF
clone_size: -; j_call: TRBJ2-7; v_call: TRBV3-1; cdr3_aa: CASSQDLTAAPYEQYF
clone_size: -; j_call: TRBJ1-1; v_call: TRBV6-2/TRBV6-3; cdr3_aa: CASRAQKRAEAFF
clone_size: few; j_call: TRBJ1-2; v_call: TRBV20-1; cdr3_aa: CSATGAYGYTF
clone_size: -; j_call: TRBJ1-2; v_call: TRBV7-2; cdr3_aa: CASSLAGQLLNLGYTF
clone_size: -; j_call: TRBJ2-7; v_call: TRBV7-8; cdr3_aa: CASSTRGQNYEQYF
clone_size: once; j_call: TRBJ2-4; v_call: TRBV10-3; cdr3_aa: CATGAASGLAKNIQYF
clone_size: -; j_call: TRBJ1-5; v_call: TRBV20-1; cdr3_aa: CSARGGQSNQPQHF
clone_size: -; j_call: -; v_call: TRBV2; cdr3_aa: CASSVQGNGNEQYF
clone_size: -; j_call: TRBJ1-2; v_call: TRBV7-8; cdr3_aa: CASSLPDRDGYGYTF
clone_size: few; j_call: TRBJ2-5; v_call: TRBV7-2; cdr3_aa: CASSRGLANEQYF
clone_size: -; j_call: TRBJ2-7; v_call: TRBV29-1; cdr3_aa: CSVEDMGEGREQYF
clone_size: -; j_call: TRBJ2-3; v_call: TRBV29-1; cdr3_aa: CSVTATGMNTQYF
clone_size: -; j_call: TRBJ1-4; v_call: TRBV9; cdr3_aa: CASSVEGTGVNEKLFF